This T cell receptor beta chain was recorded in a study of blood T cell repertoires in COVID-19 (dated by TCRdb to about 2020). General notes on the study: Collaborator samples came from the United States, Italy and Spain and covered acute and convalescent phases of COVID-19. The material from the prospective study consisted of cDNA or gDNA derived from T cells, B-cell-depleted T cells, or PBMCs. Deeply sampled blood TCRbeta repertoires from subjects exposed to, actively infected with, or recovered from COVID-19 were included in the dataset. The repertoires were released in a freely available public database meant as a resource for research on the immune response to SARS-CoV-2. Samples came from the ongoing ImmuneRACE study (first 160 participants) plus 1,254 subjects from 6 global collaborators. The sample metadata nearly always contained a de-identified subject ID, COVID-19 status, age in years and sex. Where available, HLA class I and class II types were taken from metadata supplied by the sample provider and were not determined by assay-based typing.

Whole blood was collected in K2EDTA tubes by collaborating institutions according to the institutions' own protocols. For TCRbeta analysis, collaborators shipped samples as frozen whole blood, isolated PBMCs, or DNA extracted from either of those sample types. Spanning cysteine to phenylalanine, the CDR3 consists of 11 amino acids. The DNA shown is the 33-base CDR3, in frame from base 1. Taken from the germline V gene (reference sequence), the CDR1 and CDR2 loops are WNHNN and SYGVQD. Trimming takes 6 bases off V and 12 bases off J; junction bases not matched to a gene: 6. The immunoSEQ Assay, a bias-controlled multiplex PCR, was used to amplify TCRbeta CDR3 regions from genomic DNA. As for the authors' bioinformatics: Within the assay, amplification of reference gene primers was used to estimate how many nucleated cells each sample contained. To quantify the absolute abundance of each unique TCRbeta CDR3 rearrangement, sequence reads were collapsed and filtered. Productive Simpson clonality was computed per sample as the square root of Simpson's diversity index over productive rearrangements. What TCRdb holds here is the immuneACCESS table cut down to in-frame rearrangements. Part of the clones is not present; checked against another copy, under half of the missing clones reflect an unresolved V gene, and the others are unexplained. The D gene and trimming were derived from the DNA, and the V and J assignments and clone size from that table. For this sample the table gives about 62,000 clones, of which roughly 92% were detected only once. The ten largest account for approximately 5.5% of the sample.

Study-wide conclusions, independent of this receptor: The quantity of clinical and demographic metadata differed by source and by participant and was supplied without curation.

In the case of this clone: Its antigen target is currently unknown. No per-base quality is available; no much larger clone lies one base away.

The sequencing input was peripheral blood. The chain links TRBV10-1 with TRBJ1-1; 8 junctional bases match TRBD1. This clonotype originated in a human donor in a cohort sampled during active COVID-19. This receptor carries the CDR3 CASRGQGATFF. The DNA reads TGCGCCAGCAGAGGGCAGGGGGCAACTTTCTTT.